This TCR beta chain was identified in a study of blood T cell repertoires in COVID-19. Study context: The United States, Italy and Spain provided the acute and convalescent COVID-19 samples.

The V gene's germline CDR1 is SGHTA and CDR2 FQGNSA. The CDR3 has 17 amino acids. The junction had 7 bases not matched to a gene; V was cut back by 1 base and J by 2 bases. Using immunoSEQ multiplex PCR, the repertoire was profiled, and TCRdb retains in-frame clones only, with some absent. This table has 100,000 to 150,000 clones, about 85% appearing once. V is TRBV7-2 and J is TRBJ2-3, with TRBD1 matching 9 bases. The source material was peripheral blood. The sequence was collected from an elderly woman with acute or convalescent COVID-19. CDR3 bases: TGTGCCAGCAGCTTAGGGCCTGGGACAGGGAACACAGATACGCAGTATTTT. Translated, it gives CASSLGPGTGNTDTQYF.